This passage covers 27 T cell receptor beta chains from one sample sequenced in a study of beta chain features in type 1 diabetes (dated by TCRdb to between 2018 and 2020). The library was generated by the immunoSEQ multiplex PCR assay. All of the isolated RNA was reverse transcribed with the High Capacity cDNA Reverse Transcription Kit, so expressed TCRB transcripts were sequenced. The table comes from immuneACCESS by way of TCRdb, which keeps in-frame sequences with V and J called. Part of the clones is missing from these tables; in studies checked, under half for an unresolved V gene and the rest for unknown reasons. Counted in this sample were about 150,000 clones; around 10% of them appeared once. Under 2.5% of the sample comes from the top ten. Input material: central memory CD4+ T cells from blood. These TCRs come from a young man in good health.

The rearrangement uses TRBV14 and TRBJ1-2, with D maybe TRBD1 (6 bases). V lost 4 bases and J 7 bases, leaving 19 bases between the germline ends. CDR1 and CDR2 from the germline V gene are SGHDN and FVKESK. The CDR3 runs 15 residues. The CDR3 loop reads CASSLPDRKSLGYTF. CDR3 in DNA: TGTGCCAGCAGCCTTCCCGACAGGAAGTCCCTTGGCTACACCTTC.

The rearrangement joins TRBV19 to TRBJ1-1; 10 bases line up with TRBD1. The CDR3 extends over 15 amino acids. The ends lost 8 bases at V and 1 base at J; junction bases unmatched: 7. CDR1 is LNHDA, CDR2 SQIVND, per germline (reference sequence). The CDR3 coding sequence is TGTGCCAGTCGCACACGGGACAGGGGGAACACTGAAGCTTTCTTT. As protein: CASRTRDRGNTEAFF.

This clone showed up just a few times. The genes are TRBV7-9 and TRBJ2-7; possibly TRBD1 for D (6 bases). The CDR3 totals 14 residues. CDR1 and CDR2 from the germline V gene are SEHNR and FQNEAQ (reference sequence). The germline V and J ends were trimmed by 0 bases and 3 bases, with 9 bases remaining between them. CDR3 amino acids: CASSLAPRGYEQYF. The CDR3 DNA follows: TGTGCCAGCAGCTTAGCCCCCAGGGGCTACGAGCAGTACTTC.

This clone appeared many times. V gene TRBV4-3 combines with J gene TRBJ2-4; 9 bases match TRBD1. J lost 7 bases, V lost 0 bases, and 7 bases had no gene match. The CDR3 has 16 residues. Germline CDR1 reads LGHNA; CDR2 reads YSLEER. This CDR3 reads CASSQDSGTGKNIQYF. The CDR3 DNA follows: TGCGCCAGCAGCCAAGATTCCGGGACAGGGAAGAACATTCAGTACTTC.

CDR3 in DNA: TGTGCCATCAGTCGAGGGACAGGGGGCAATCAGCCCCAGCATTTT. It is translated as CAISRGTGGNQPQHF. This chain links TRBV10-3 with TRBJ1-5; 10 positions match TRBD1. Per the germline V gene, CDR1 is ENHRY and CDR2 is SYGVKD. The CDR3 is 15 amino acids. Germline trimming cut 5 bases from V and 2 bases from J; bases unmatched to any gene: 3.

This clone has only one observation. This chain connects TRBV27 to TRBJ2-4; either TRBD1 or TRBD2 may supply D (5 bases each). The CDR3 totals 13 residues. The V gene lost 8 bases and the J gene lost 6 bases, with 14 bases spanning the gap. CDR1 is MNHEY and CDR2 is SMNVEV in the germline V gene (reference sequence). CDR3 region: CASSTTGTNIQYF. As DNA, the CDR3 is TGTGCCAGCTCAACAACCGGGACAAACATTCAGTACTTC.

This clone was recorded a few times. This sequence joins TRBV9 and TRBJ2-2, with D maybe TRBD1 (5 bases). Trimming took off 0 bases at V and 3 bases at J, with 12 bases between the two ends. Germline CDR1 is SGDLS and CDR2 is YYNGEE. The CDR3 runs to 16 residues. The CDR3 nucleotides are TGTGCCAGCAGCGTAGGCATAGGGGTAGACACCGGGGAGCTGTTTTTT. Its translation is CASSVGIGVDTGELFF.

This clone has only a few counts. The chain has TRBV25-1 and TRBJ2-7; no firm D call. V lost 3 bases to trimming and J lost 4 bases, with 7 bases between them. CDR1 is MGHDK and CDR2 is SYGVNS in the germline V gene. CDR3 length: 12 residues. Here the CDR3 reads CASSDPVYEQYF. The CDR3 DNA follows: TGTGCCAGCAGTGACCCCGTGTACGAGCAGTACTTC.

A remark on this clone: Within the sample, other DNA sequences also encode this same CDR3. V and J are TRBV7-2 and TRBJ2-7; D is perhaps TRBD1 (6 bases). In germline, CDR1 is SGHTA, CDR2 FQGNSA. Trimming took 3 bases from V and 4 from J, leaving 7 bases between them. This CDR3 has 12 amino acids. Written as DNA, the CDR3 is TGTGCCAGCAGCTTGGGGGCATACGAGCAGTACTTC. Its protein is CASSLGAYEQYF.

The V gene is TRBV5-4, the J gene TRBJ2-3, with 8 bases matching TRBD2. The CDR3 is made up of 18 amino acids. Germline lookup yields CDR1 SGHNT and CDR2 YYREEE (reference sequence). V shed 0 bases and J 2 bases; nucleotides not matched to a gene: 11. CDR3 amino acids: CASSLESGRVGYTDTQYF. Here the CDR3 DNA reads TGTGCCAGCAGCTTGGAGAGCGGGAGAGTTGGGTACACAGATACGCAGTATTTT.

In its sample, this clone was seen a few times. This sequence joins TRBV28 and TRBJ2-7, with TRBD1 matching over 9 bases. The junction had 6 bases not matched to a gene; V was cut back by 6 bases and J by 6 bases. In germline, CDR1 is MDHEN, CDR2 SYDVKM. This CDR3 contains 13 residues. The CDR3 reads CASRTGTGSEQYF. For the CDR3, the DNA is TGTGCCAGCAGAACCGGGACAGGGAGCGAGCAGTACTTC.

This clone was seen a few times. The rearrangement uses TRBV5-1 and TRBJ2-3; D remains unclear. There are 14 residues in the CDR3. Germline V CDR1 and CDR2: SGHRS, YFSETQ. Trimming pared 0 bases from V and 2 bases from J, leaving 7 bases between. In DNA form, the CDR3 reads TGCGCCAGCAGCTTGGGGAACCCCACAGATACGCAGTATTTT. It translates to CASSLGNPTDTQYF.

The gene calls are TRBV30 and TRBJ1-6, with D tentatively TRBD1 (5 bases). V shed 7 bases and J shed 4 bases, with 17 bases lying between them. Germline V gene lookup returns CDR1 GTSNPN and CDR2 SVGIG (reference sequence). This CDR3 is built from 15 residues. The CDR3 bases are TGTGCCTATCGGAGCAGGGACGGGTATAATTCACCCCTCCACTTT. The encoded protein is CAYRSRDGYNSPLHF.

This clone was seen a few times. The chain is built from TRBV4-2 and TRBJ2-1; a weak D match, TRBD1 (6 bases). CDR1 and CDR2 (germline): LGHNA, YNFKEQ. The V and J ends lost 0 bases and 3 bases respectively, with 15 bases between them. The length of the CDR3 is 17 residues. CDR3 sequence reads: CASSQEGQQGRYNEQFF. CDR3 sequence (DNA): TGTGCCAGCAGCCAAGAAGGACAGCAGGGACGCTACAATGAGCAGTTCTTC.

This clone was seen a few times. CDR3 sequence reads: CASSHQGESTDTQYF. The CDR3 DNA reads TGCGCCAGCAGTCATCAGGGGGAGAGCACAGATACGCAGTATTTT. J is TRBJ2-3 and V is TRBV23-1, with 7 nucleotides matching TRBD1. TRBV23-1 is known as an ORF, though its function is uncertain. The V gene end was trimmed by 3 bases and the J gene end by 0 bases; junction bases not matched to a gene: 3. This CDR3 comprises 15 residues.

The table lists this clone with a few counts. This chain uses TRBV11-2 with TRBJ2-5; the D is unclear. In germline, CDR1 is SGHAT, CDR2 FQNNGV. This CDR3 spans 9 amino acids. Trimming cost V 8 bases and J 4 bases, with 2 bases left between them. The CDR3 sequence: CASGETQYF. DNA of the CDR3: TGTGCCAGCGGAGAGACCCAGTACTTC.

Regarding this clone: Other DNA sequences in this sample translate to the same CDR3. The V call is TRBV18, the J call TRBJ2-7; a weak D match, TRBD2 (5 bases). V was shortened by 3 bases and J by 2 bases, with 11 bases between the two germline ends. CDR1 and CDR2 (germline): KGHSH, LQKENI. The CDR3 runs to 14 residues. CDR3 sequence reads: CASSPSGSTYEQYF. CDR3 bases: TGTGCCAGCTCACCCTCGGGGTCAACCTACGAGCAGTACTTC.

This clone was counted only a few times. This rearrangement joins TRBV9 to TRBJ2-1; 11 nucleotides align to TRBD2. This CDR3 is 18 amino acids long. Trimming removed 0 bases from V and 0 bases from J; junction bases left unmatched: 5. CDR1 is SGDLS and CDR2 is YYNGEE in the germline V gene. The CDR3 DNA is TGTGCCAGCAGCGTAGGGGGACTAGCGGAATACTCCTACAATGAGCAGTTCTTC. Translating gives CASSVGGLAEYSYNEQFF. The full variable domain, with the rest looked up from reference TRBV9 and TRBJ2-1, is DSGVTQTPKHLITATGQRVTLRCSPRSGDLSVYWYQQSLDQGLQFLIQYYNGEERAKGNILERFSAQQFPDLHSELNLSSLELGDSALYFCASSVGGLAEYSYNEQFFGPGTRLTVL.

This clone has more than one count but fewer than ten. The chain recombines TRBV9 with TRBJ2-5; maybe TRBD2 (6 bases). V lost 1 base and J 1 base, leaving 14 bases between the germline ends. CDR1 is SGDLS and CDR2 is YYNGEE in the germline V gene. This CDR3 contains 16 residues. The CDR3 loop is CASSVQGGLSQETQYF. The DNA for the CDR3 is TGTGCCAGCAGCGTACAAGGAGGGTTAAGCCAAGAGACCCAGTACTTC.

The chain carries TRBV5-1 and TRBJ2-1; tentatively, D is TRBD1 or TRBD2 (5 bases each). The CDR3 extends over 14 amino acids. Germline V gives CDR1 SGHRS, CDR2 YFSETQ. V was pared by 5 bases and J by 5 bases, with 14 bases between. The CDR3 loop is CASSRDADHNEQFF. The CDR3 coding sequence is TGCGCCAGCAGTCGGGACGCAGATCACAATGAGCAGTTCTTC.

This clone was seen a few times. The CDR3 loop is CASSLLQGTGNEQFF. CDR3 DNA: TGCGCCAGCAGCTTGTTACAGGGTACGGGCAATGAGCAGTTCTTC. The chain recombines TRBV5-1 with TRBJ2-1, with a possible D match to TRBD1 (6 bases). Germline values: CDR1 SGHRS, CDR2 YFSETQ. This CDR3 region has 15 residues. Trimming pared 1 base from V and 6 bases from J, leaving 14 bases between.

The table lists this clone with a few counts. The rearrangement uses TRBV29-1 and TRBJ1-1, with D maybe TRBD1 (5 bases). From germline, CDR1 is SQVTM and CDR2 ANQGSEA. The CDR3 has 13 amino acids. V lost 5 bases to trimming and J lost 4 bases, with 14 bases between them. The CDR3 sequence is CSVRVGRRTEAFF. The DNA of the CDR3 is TGCAGCGTTAGGGTGGGGCGACGCACTGAAGCTTTCTTT.

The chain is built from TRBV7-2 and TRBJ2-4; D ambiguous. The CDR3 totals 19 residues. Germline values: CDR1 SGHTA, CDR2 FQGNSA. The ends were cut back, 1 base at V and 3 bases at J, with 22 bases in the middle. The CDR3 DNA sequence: TGTGCCAGCAGCTTAGATGGGGTTTCCTTCCGGGTCGGCAAAAACATTCAGTACTTC. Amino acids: CASSLDGVSFRVGKNIQYF.

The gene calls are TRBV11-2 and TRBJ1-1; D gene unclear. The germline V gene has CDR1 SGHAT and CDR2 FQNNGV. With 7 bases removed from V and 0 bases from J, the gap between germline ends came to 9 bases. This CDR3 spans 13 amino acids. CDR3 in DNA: TGTGCCAGCAACTCTAAGATGAACACTGAAGCTTTCTTT. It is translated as CASNSKMNTEAFF.

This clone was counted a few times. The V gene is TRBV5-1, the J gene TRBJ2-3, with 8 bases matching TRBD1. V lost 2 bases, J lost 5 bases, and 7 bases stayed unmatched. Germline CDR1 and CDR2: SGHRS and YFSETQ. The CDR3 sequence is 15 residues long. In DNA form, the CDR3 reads TGCGCCAGCAGCTTATCGACAGGGGTTGGAGATACGCAGTATTTT. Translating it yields CASSLSTGVGDTQYF.

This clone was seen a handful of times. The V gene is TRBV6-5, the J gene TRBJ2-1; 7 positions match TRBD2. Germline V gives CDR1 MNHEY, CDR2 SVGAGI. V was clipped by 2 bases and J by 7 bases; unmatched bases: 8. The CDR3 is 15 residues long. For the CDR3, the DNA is TGTGCCAGCAGTTACACCAGCGGGATAAAAAATGAGCAGTTCTTC. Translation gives CASSYTSGIKNEQFF.

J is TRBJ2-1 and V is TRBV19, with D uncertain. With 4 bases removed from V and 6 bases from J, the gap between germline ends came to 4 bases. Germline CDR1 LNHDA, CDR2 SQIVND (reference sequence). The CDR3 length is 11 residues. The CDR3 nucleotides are TGTGCCAGTAGTACGCGCAATGAGCAGTTCTTC. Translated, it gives CASSTRNEQFF.